This TCR beta chain came from a study of T cell responses to AZD1222 COVID-19 vaccine (dated by TCRdb to 2020 to 2022). With regard to the full study: AZD1222 recipients whose second dose came at about 4 weeks and those whose second dose came at about 12 weeks were combined into one group, since spike-specific TCR depth and breadth did not differ between the two schedules. Trial participants were enrolled into age subgroups of 18-55, 56-69 and 70-plus years, which contained about 150, 27 and 61 TCR-sequenced participants, respectively. TCR sequencing covered 233 trial participants: 200 to 210 given two doses of AZD1222 and 26 given two doses of MenACWY control vaccine. The study at large found these results: Conclusions about previously exposed vaccinees are limited, since just 5 to 7 AZD1222 recipients were seropositive for SARS-CoV-2 at baseline. Participants were mostly white British, with more females than males. The authors suggested clonal diversity may have been underestimated. After two AZD1222 doses, both the breadth and the depth of spike-specific TCRs were significantly higher than at day 0 and than in MenACWY recipients. Vaccine-associated CD4 TCRs spanned the whole spike protein, with dominant responses in regions 160-218 and 743-854. Reportedly, close to half of the unique spike-specific TCRs recognized epitopes lying outside the regions that are mutated in the B.1.351 and B.1.1.7 variants. In the small 56-69-year group, the increase in depth fell short of significance, most likely because of low power. No day 14 peak-response samples were available, so repertoires were characterized only after the peak T cell response.

The time point label corresponds to: baseline before first vaccination. Vaccinee samples came from UK trials COV001 and COV002, including a single-blind randomized controlled phase 2/3 trial of AZD1222 (ChAdOx1 nCoV-19) in healthy adults. For TCRbeta chain sequencing, PBMC samples from trial participants were taken at day 0 and at day 28 after the second dose. There are 14 amino acids in the CDR3, from cysteine to phenylalanine inclusive. The read is trimmed to its CDR3 DNA, 42 bases read in frame from base 1. Sequences SGHTA (CDR1) and FQGTGA (CDR2) are obtained from the germline V gene. V was cut back by 0 bases and J by 0 bases, leaving a gap of 5 bases between them. Of note for this clone: Its antigen is unknown. Within one base of it there is no much larger clone, and no base qualities were kept.

The CDR3 regions of human TCRbeta chains were subjected to immunosequencing. The study's processing was this. TCRs in the repertoires were matched against a reference library of SARS-CoV-2-specific TCRs that had been generated with the MIRA antigen-specificity platform. Breadth was defined as the fraction of unique TCRs that were SARS-CoV-2-associated, and depth was defined as the fraction of total T cells that were SARS-CoV-2-associated. Using the MIRA data, each spike-specific TCR was assigned both to the spike region to which the TCR was reactive and to a CD4 or CD8 class. Log10-transformed breadth and depth values were compared by one-way ANOVA with Sidak's multiple comparisons tests. What TCRdb holds here is the immuneACCESS table cut down to in-frame rearrangements. Part of the clones is not present; checked against another copy, under half of the missing clones reflect an unresolved V gene, and the others are unexplained. The V and J calls and clone size were taken over from that table, and D and trimming were inferred from the DNA. This sample has about 120,000 clones in its table, and around 92% of those were observed once. The top ten hold about 1.6% of the sample.

The sequence was collected from an adult in good health. Sample: peripheral blood, taken on day 0 of AZD1222 vaccination. The chain is assembled from TRBV7-3 and TRBJ2-5; the D gene is not confidently resolved. The nucleotides read TGTGCCAGCAGCTTAACCCTAAACCAAGAGACCCAGTACTTC. Its protein product is CASSLTLNQETQYF.